The 24 T cell receptor beta chains given below trace back to one sample, sequenced in a study of post-analysis software for immune sequencing data. Study results and limitations: The study found TRBV5-6, TRBV5-1 and TRBV20-1 among a few TRBV segments more frequent in patients than controls.

The library was made from cDNA and included unique molecular identifiers. TCRdb redid the calling of the PCR reads with MiXCR, one entry per CDR3 protein. The data contain about 200,000 distinct CDR3 sequences, over 25% of them singletons. The antigens for these receptors are not known. Input material: blood. The receptor source for this set is a girl under 18 with multiple sclerosis.

CDR3 amino acids: CASSWAPNTEAFF. The CDR3 bases are TGTGCCAGCAGTTGGGCCCCGAACACTGAAGCTTTCTTT. This chain links TRBV12-3 or TRBV12-4 with TRBJ1-1; D gene ambiguous. The V end was cut by 4 bases, the J end by 1 base, with 7 bases between. This CDR3 is 13 amino acids long.

A remark on this clonotype: Since a much larger clone is just one base distant, this may be a read error. V is TRBV10-1 and J is TRBJ2-1; 12 positions agree with TRBD1. Germline V lookup: CDR1 WNHNN, CDR2 SYGVQD (reference sequence). The CDR3 totals 17 residues. CDR3 in DNA: TGCGCCGGCAGTGAGGGGACAGGGGGCTTGGCCTACAATGAGCAGTTCTTC. This encodes CAGSEGTGGLAYNEQFF.

This clonotype occurred a few times. The rearrangement links TRBV11-2 to TRBJ1-2; D is unclear. Between the trimmed V and J ends, which lost 5 bases and 6 bases, there was a span of 13 bases. The CDR3 is made up of 13 amino acids. Germline CDR1 and CDR2: SGHAT and FQNNGV. The CDR3 DNA reads TGTGCCAGCAGCCCGGTGTGGCTCCATGGCTACACCTTC. Translated: CASSPVWLHGYTF.

The V and J genes are TRBV5-1 and TRBJ1-1; D gene ambiguous. The CDR3 has 11 amino acids. Per the germline V gene, CDR1 is SGHRS and CDR2 is YFSETQ. V was pared by 4 bases and J by 10 bases, with 11 bases between. CDR3 bases: TGCGCCAGCAGCAACATCCGGGGAGCTTTCTTT. This codes for CASSNIRGAFF.

J is TRBJ1-4 and V is TRBV6-1; D call uncertain. The length of the CDR3 is 15 residues. Trimming removed 6 bases at V and 0 bases at J, with 11 bases between. Germline V gives CDR1 MNHNS, CDR2 SASEGT. In DNA, the CDR3 is TGTGCCAGCAGGACCACACCTGCAACTAATGAAAAACTGTTTTTT. Translating it yields CASRTTPATNEKLFF.

Comment on this clonotype: As the CDR3 is not closed by the conserved phenylalanine or tryptophan, this likely results from a read error. The rearrangement joins TRBV30 to TRBJ1-1, with 10 bases fitting TRBD1. V shed 3 bases and J 10 bases; nucleotides not matched to a gene: 8. Germline V gene lookup returns CDR1 GTSNPN and CDR2 SVGIG (reference sequence). The CDR3 totals 13 residues. CDR3 region: CAWRTTGGRGAFV. CDR3 DNA: TGTGCCTGGAGGACGACAGGGGGCCGTGGAGCTTTCGTT.

About this clonotype itself: One base away lies a much larger clone, so this may be a sequencing read error. V is TRBV7-9 and J is TRBJ2-5, with D perhaps TRBD1 or TRBD2 (5 bases each). CDR3 length equals 14 residues. V was cut by 0 bases and J by 11 bases, with 16 bases left in between. Germline V gives CDR1 SEHNR, CDR2 FQNEAQ (reference sequence). The DNA of the CDR3 is TGTGCCAGCAGCTTAGCTGCCGGGACGGGTGAGCAGTACTTC. It encodes CASSLAAGTGEQYF.

This chain joins TRBV2 and TRBJ1-1; the match to TRBD1 covers 9 bases. The junction had 8 bases not matched to a gene; V was cut back by 4 bases and J by 8 bases. CDR1 SNHLY and CDR2 FYNNEI come from the germline V gene. The CDR3 runs to 14 residues. The CDR3: CASSGQGGLLEAFF. The CDR3 DNA reads TGTGCCAGCAGTGGACAGGGGGGTCTACTAGAAGCTTTCTTT.

Details on this clonotype: A much larger clone lies a single base off, so this may be a read error. CDR3 sequence: CASSQGGQGDFEAFF. For the CDR3, the DNA is TGTGCCAGCAGCCAAGGGGGACAGGGGGACTTTGAAGCTTTCTTT. This chain connects TRBV4-2 to TRBJ1-1, with 11 bases aligning to TRBD1. The CDR3 length is 15 residues. Germline V lookup: CDR1 LGHNA, CDR2 YNFKEQ. J gave up 7 bases and V 1 base, and 5 bases lay outside the gene matches.

The sample holds many counts of this clonotype. The chain joins TRBV30 to TRBJ1-2, with TRBD1 as a possible D gene (5 bases). Trimming shortened V by 5 bases and J by 8 bases, and 15 bases separated the two germline ends. Per the germline V gene, CDR1 is GTSNPN and CDR2 is SVGIG (reference sequence). The CDR3 has 12 amino acids. CDR3 residues: CAWFLGGGGYTF. As DNA, the CDR3 is TGTGCCTGGTTTCTCGGCGGGGGAGGCTACACCTTC.

There are a few counts of this clonotype. The CDR3 is CASSLVLADTDTQYF. DNA for the CDR3: TGCGCCAGCAGCTTGGTACTAGCGGACACAGATACGCAGTATTTT. V gene TRBV5-1 combines with J gene TRBJ2-3; 8 bases align to TRBD2. Trimming took 0 bases from V and 2 from J; bases not matched to a gene: 2. Germline CDR1 SGHRS, CDR2 YFSETQ. CDR3 length: 15 residues.

This clonotype was counted a few times. This chain joins TRBV7-6 and TRBJ2-7; tentatively, D is TRBD1 (7 bases). In germline, CDR1 is SGHVS, CDR2 FNYEAQ. Trimming left V 5 bases short and J 6 bases short, with 14 bases between. This CDR3 is built from 13 residues. In nucleotides, the CDR3 is TGTGCCAGCAGCACCAGTCAGGGGGGCGAGCAGTACTTC. Its protein product is CASSTSQGGEQYF. Together with reference TRBV7-6 and TRBJ2-7, the CDR3 gives the full variable domain: GAGVSQSPRYKVTKRGQDVALRCDPISGHVSLYWYRQALGQGPEFLTYFNYEAQQDKSGLPNDRFSAERPEGSISTLTIQRTEQRDSAMYRCASSTSQGGEQYFGPGTRLTVT.

Remarks on this clonotype: One end of the junction is discordant with germline, which a read error may explain. The chain uses TRBV4-1 and TRBJ2-7; TRBD1 aligns across 7 bases. CDR1 is MGHRA and CDR2 is YSYEKL in the germline V gene. This CDR3 has 15 amino acids. The CDR3 here is CASSQEGQPSYKQYF. The CDR3 nucleotides read TGCGCCAGCAGCCAAGAGGGACAGCCTTCCTACAAGCAGTACTTC.

This chain connects TRBV12-3 or TRBV12-4 to TRBJ1-1, with 8 bases matching TRBD1. The CDR3 covers 12 residues. The V segment lost 5 bases and the J segment 8 bases; nucleotides outside the gene matches: 4. The CDR3 DNA is TGTGCCAGCAGTCGACAGGGGTTAGAAGCTTTCTTT. This codes for CASSRQGLEAFF.

V usage is TRBV7-3 and J usage is TRBJ1-1; D is undetermined. V was clipped by 4 bases and J by 2 bases, with 17 bases between them. CDR3 length: 16 residues. CDR1 and CDR2 from the germline V gene are SGHTA and FQGTGA. The CDR3 sequence: CASSSDPNRSNTEAFF. The CDR3 nucleotides read TGTGCCAGCAGCTCGGACCCGAATCGGTCTAACACTGAAGCTTTCTTT.

This clonotype came up a few times. This chain links TRBV20-1 with TRBJ2-4, with TRBD2 matching 9 bases. The junction had 5 bases not matched to a gene; V was cut back by 5 bases and J by 0 bases. In germline, CDR1 is DFQATT, CDR2 SNEGSKA (reference sequence). The CDR3 has 15 amino acids. The CDR3 loop reads CSAPSGRLAKNIQYF. Written as DNA, the CDR3 is TGCAGTGCTCCAAGCGGGAGGCTAGCCAAAAACATTCAGTACTTC.

A remark on this clonotype: A much larger clone sits a single nucleotide away, making a read error possible. The rearrangement uses TRBV6-2 or TRBV6-3 and TRBJ2-7; 7 bases line up with TRBD1. The tail of the sequence fits TRBJ2-5 better, so the J call may be wrong. This CDR3 region has 13 residues. Germline CDR1 is MNHEY and CDR2 is SVGEGT. The CDR3 here is CANSYVDRETQYF. Written as DNA, the CDR3 is TGTGCCAACAGTTACGTGGACAGGGAGACCCAGTACTTC.

Note on this clonotype: One junction end disagrees with the germline gene, perhaps due to a read error. The CDR3 protein is CASSDSDRGYNSPPHF. CDR3 nucleotide sequence: TGTGCCAGCAGTGACTCGGACAGGGGCTATAATTCACCCCCCCACTTT. The V and J genes are TRBV25-1 and TRBJ1-6; TRBD1 agrees at 9 bases. The CDR3 extends over 16 amino acids. CDR1 MGHDK and CDR2 SYGVNS come from the germline V gene.

Comment on this clonotype: A much larger clone differs by one base, so this may be a read error. The chain is built from TRBV5-5 and TRBJ2-1; TRBD1 matches 8 bases. V was clipped by 4 bases and J by 0 bases; unmatched bases: 3. The CDR3 is 15 amino acids. Germline V gene data show CDR1 as SGHKS and CDR2 as YYEKEE (reference sequence). CDR3 nucleotides: TGTGCCAGCAGCGCTACAGGGGGCTCCTACAATGAGCAGTTCTTC. This codes for CASSATGGSYNEQFF. Supplemented by reference TRBV5-5 and TRBJ2-1, the full variable domain reads DAGVTQSPTHLIKTRGQQVTLRCSPISGHKSVSWYQQVLGQGPQFIFQYYEKEERGRGNFPDRFSARQFPNYSSELNVNALLLGDSALYLCASSATGGSYNEQFFGPGTRLTVL.

A few counts support this clonotype. This may be a read error: a much more frequent sequence differs by one nucleotide. The chain links TRBV29-1 to TRBJ2-1; D is perhaps TRBD1 or TRBD2 (5 bases each). Between the trimmed V and J ends, which lost 7 bases and 8 bases, there was a span of 15 bases. Germline V gene sequence: CDR1 SQVTM, CDR2 ANQGSEA. The CDR3 length is 12 residues. The CDR3 bases are TGCAGCGGTGATACAGGACTGGATGAGCAGTTCTTC. Its translation: CSGDTGLDEQFF.

This clonotype was seen a handful of times. V and J are TRBV28 and TRBJ2-5; tentatively, D is TRBD1 (5 bases). The CDR3 runs 16 residues. V shed 3 bases and J shed 11 bases, with 25 bases lying between them. Germline V lookup: CDR1 MDHEN, CDR2 SYDVKM. CDR3 in DNA: TGTGCCAGCAGTTTGGGTTTAAATGACAGACACAATGAGCAGTACTTC. It is translated as CASSLGLNDRHNEQYF.

This clonotype was observed a few times. V usage is TRBV5-1 and J usage is TRBJ2-3; D perhaps matches TRBD1 (5 bases). Deletions cut 2 bases from V and 0 bases from J, with 7 bases between. The V gene's germline CDR1 is SGHRS and CDR2 YFSETQ. This CDR3 is built from 14 residues. This CDR3 reads CASSFDSSTDTQYF. The CDR3 nucleotides are TGCGCCAGCAGCTTCGACAGCAGCACAGATACGCAGTATTTT.

This clonotype was detected only a few times. V and J are TRBV7-2 and TRBJ2-3; 8 nucleotides match TRBD2. V shed 4 bases, J shed 3 bases, and the junction held 9 bases outside the gene matches. Germline V gene lookup returns CDR1 SGHTA and CDR2 FQGNSA. CDR3 length: 16 residues. CDR3 sequence: CASSSVHSGETDTQYF. The CDR3 region has the DNA TGTGCCAGCAGCTCCGTTCATAGCGGGGAGACAGATACGCAGTATTTT.

In its sample, this clonotype was seen a few times. The V call is TRBV20-1, the J call TRBJ1-5; 7 nucleotides line up with TRBD1. The CDR3 loop spans 16 amino acids. Germline V gene lookup returns CDR1 DFQATT and CDR2 SNEGSKA (reference sequence). Unmatched junction bases numbered 8, after V lost 3 bases and J lost 0 bases. The CDR3, as DNA: TGCAGTGCTAGGGGCGGGACAGAATATAGCAATCAGCCCCAGCATTTT. It translates to CSARGGTEYSNQPQHF.